One and the same sample provided the 32 T cell receptor beta chains below, sequenced in a study of T-cell reconstitution after alpha-beta-depleted transplantation in children. The TCRbeta library incorporated unique molecular identifiers. TCRdb re-derived calls from the PCR reads in MiXCR, one entry per CDR3 protein. The sample records over 85,000 distinct CDR3 sequences, around 7% being singletons. Material: PBMCs, obtained before TCRalphabeta/CD19-depleted stem cell transplant. Receptors were obtained from a boy between 2 and 10 years old with acute lymphoblastic leukemia, due to receive a stem cell transplant.

This clonotype was counted ten times or more. The CDR3 loop is CASSLGQGKYGYTF. Here the CDR3 DNA reads TGTGCCAGCAGTTTGGGACAGGGGAAATATGGCTACACCTTC. The chain employs TRBV12-3 or TRBV12-4 and TRBJ1-2; TRBD1 agrees at 10 bases. V was clipped by 3 bases and J by 5 bases; unmatched bases: 3. This CDR3 spans 14 amino acids.

The table lists this clonotype with many counts. The chain joins TRBV5-6 to TRBJ1-5; D is unclear. The germline V gene encodes CDR1 SGHDT and CDR2 YYEEEE. V lost 1 base and J lost 0, with 5 bases in between. The CDR3 length is 14 residues. CDR3 nucleotides: TGTGCCAGCAGCTTGAGGGCTAGCAATCAGCCCCAGCATTTT. Its translation is CASSLRASNQPQHF. The full variable domain, rest sourced from reference TRBV5-6 and TRBJ1-5, is DAGVTQSPTHLIKTRGQQVTLRCSPKSGHDTVSWYQQALGQGPQFIFQYYEEEERQRGNFPDRFSGHQFPNYSSELNVNALLLGDSALYLCASSLRASNQPQHFGDGTRLSIL.

This sequence joins TRBV11-2 and TRBJ2-7, with a tentative D call TRBD2 (6 bases). CDR1 is SGHAT, CDR2 FQNNGV, per germline. With 6 bases removed from V and 6 bases from J, the gap between germline ends came to 15 bases. The CDR3 covers 13 residues. CDR3 in amino acids: CASSLGTLREQYF. The DNA of the CDR3 is TGTGCCAGCAGTTTGGGGACTCTCCGCGAGCAGTACTTC.

This clonotype was recorded at least ten times. The rearrangement joins TRBV7-9 to TRBJ2-1; a weak D match, TRBD1 (5 bases). Germline values: CDR1 SEHNR, CDR2 FQNEAQ (reference sequence). V was cut by 1 base and J by 8 bases, with 6 bases left in between. The CDR3 extends over 12 amino acids. CDR3 bases: TGTGCCAGCAGCTTAGAAGGGGATGAGCAGTTCTTC. Amino acids: CASSLEGDEQFF.

In this sample, this clonotype turned up a few times. This chain uses TRBV7-2 with TRBJ2-3, with TRBD2 identical over 7 bases. Germline values: CDR1 SGHTA, CDR2 FQGNSA. CDR3 length equals 16 residues. V was clipped by 1 base and J by 3 bases; unmatched bases: 7. CDR3 residues: CASSLDGGSGTDTQYF. CDR3 sequence (DNA): TGTGCCAGCAGCTTAGACGGGGGGTCCGGGACAGATACGCAGTATTTT.

The chain is built from TRBV27 and TRBJ1-2, with 7 bases fitting TRBD1. The V segment lost 5 bases and the J segment 7 bases; nucleotides outside the gene matches: 10. CDR3 length: 14 residues. The germline V gene has CDR1 MNHEY and CDR2 SMNVEV (reference sequence). CDR3 DNA sequence: TGTGCCAGCAGTCCAGGGGGGGCGTTTGTTGGCTACACCTTC. It encodes CASSPGGAFVGYTF.

This clonotype was observed a few times. This chain joins TRBV4-2 and TRBJ2-1; D is unclear. The ends were cut back, 2 bases at V and 7 bases at J, with 15 bases in the middle. The CDR3 extends over 15 amino acids. Germline CDR1 reads LGHNA; CDR2 reads YNFKEQ. The CDR3 DNA follows: TGTGCCAGCAGCCAATCTTTTAGCCCTCGGAATGAGCAGTTCTTC. This codes for CASSQSFSPRNEQFF.

The rearrangement uses TRBV6-4 and TRBJ1-1; no reliable D call. There are 13 residues in the CDR3. The germline V and J ends were trimmed by 2 bases and 5 bases, with 9 bases remaining between them. Germline lookup yields CDR1 MRHNA and CDR2 SNTAGT. CDR3 sequence (DNA): TGTGCCAGCAGTGACCGGGTGACGACTGAAGCTTTCTTT. Amino acid sequence: CASSDRVTTEAFF.

This clonotype was detected only a few times. CDR3 region: CASSLGGTRGEDTQYF. The CDR3 bases are TGCGCCAGCAGCTTGGGGGGGACGAGAGGGGAGGATACGCAGTATTTT. The V and J genes are TRBV5-1 and TRBJ2-3; perhaps D is TRBD1 or TRBD2 (5 bases each). Germline values: CDR1 SGHRS, CDR2 YFSETQ. Deletions cut 0 bases from V and 6 bases from J, with 17 bases between. The CDR3 spans 16 residues.

The rearrangement uses TRBV4-2 and TRBJ1-6; TRBD1 agrees at 9 bases. CDR3 length: 15 residues. Losses at the gene ends were 0 bases for V and 9 bases for J; bases not matched to a gene: 3. CDR1 and CDR2 (germline): LGHNA, YNFKEQ. The CDR3 DNA reads as TGTGCCAGCAGCCAAGAGGGGACAGGGACTTCACCCCTCCACTTT. Its translation is CASSQEGTGTSPLHF.

This rearrangement joins TRBV5-6 to TRBJ1-3; D is uncertain. Germline V lookup: CDR1 SGHDT, CDR2 YYEEEE. The CDR3 consists of 15 residues. Trimming shortened V by 0 bases and J by 3 bases, and 10 bases separated the two germline ends. CDR3: CASSLVPTGGNTIYF. The CDR3 DNA follows: TGTGCCAGCAGCTTGGTACCGACCGGTGGAAACACCATATATTTT.

This clonotype has a count of ten or more. This rearrangement joins TRBV7-6 to TRBJ2-1; 11 nucleotides match TRBD2. There are 19 residues in the CDR3. Germline V CDR1 and CDR2: SGHVS, FNYEAQ. With 3 bases clipped from V and 0 bases from J, the junction kept 10 bases outside the gene matches. The CDR3 region is CASSFTSGTSGSSYNEQFF. CDR3 bases: TGTGCCAGCAGCTTCACCTCCGGGACTAGCGGAAGCTCCTACAATGAGCAGTTCTTC.

V and J are TRBV20-1 and TRBJ1-6; a possible D gene is TRBD1 (6 bases). Germline CDR1 DFQATT, CDR2 SNEGSKA (reference sequence). The CDR3 has 13 residues. V shed 1 base and J shed 7 bases, with 8 bases lying between them. Here the CDR3 DNA reads TGCAGTGCTAGAGCCCAGGGGAATTCACCCCTCCACTTT. It codes for CSARAQGNSPLHF.

The chain links TRBV20-1 to TRBJ2-7, with 7 bases lining up with TRBD2. After removal of 1 base from V and 2 bases from J, the junction contained 11 bases not matched to a gene. CDR1 is DFQATT, CDR2 SNEGSKA, per germline (reference sequence). The CDR3 is 16 amino acids. The DNA for the CDR3 is TGCAGTGCTAGAGTACGAGCGGGGCGTGGCCCCTACGAGCAGTACTTC. Translated: CSARVRAGRGPYEQYF.

This clonotype was picked up many times. The chain has TRBV12-3 or TRBV12-4 and TRBJ2-5; D might be TRBD1 (6 bases). The CDR3 spans 14 residues. V was shortened by 4 bases and J by 2 bases, with 11 bases between the two germline ends. CDR3 residues: CASSSPGQQETQYF. DNA of the CDR3: TGTGCCAGCAGTTCGCCGGGACAACAAGAGACCCAGTACTTC.

In this sample, this clonotype turned up many times. The J gene is TRBJ2-2, the V gene TRBV3-1; D possibly corresponds to TRBD1 (5 bases). V lost 0 bases to trimming and J lost 5 bases, with 16 bases between them. The germline gives CDR1 LGHDT, CDR2 YNNKEL (reference sequence). This CDR3 contains 17 residues. The CDR3 DNA reads as TGTGCCAGCAGCCAAGATCATTTAGCCGCAGGGACCGGGGAGCTGTTTTTT. Its translation is CASSQDHLAAGTGELFF.

The chain uses TRBV2 and TRBJ2-1; TRBD1 matches 9 bases. The CDR3 loop spans 12 amino acids. The J segment lost 8 bases and the V segment lost 8 bases, leaving 4 bases of the junction unmatched. Germline V gene sequence: CDR1 SNHLY, CDR2 FYNNEI. The CDR3 DNA follows: TGTGCCAGCCCCGGGACAGGGTATGAGCAGTTCTTC. Its protein product is CASPGTGYEQFF.

This rearrangement joins TRBV3-1 to TRBJ2-7; perhaps TRBD1 as D (6 bases). Germline values: CDR1 LGHDT, CDR2 YNNKEL (reference sequence). The CDR3 extends over 13 amino acids. Trimming took 4 bases from V and 3 from J, leaving 10 bases between them. CDR3 in DNA: TGTGCCAGCAGCCGGGTCAGGGGCTACGAGCAGTACTTC. Amino acid sequence: CASSRVRGYEQYF.

There are many counts of this clonotype. V gene TRBV4-2 combines with J gene TRBJ2-2, with no clear D. The germline CDR1 and CDR2 sequences are LGHNA and YNFKEQ. The CDR3 runs 15 residues. Trimming stripped 0 bases from V and 6 bases from J, with 11 bases between. The CDR3 loop reads CASSQDNSVSGELFF. CDR3 DNA sequence: TGTGCCAGCAGCCAAGATAATTCGGTATCCGGGGAGCTGTTTTTT.

This clonotype was observed many times. V gene TRBV23-1 combines with J gene TRBJ2-7; 9 bases are shared with TRBD1. TRBV23-1 is an ORF; its function is uncertain. This CDR3 spans 15 amino acids. V was pared by 4 bases and J by 2 bases, with 6 bases of the junction left unmatched. The CDR3 region is CASSPMGQGTYEQYF. CDR3 DNA: TGCGCCAGCAGTCCGATGGGACAGGGAACCTACGAGCAGTACTTC.

This clonotype has at least ten counts. The rearrangement uses TRBV5-1 and TRBJ2-2, with 10 bases identical to TRBD1. V gave up 4 bases and J gave up 3 bases; unmatched junction bases: 3. The CDR3 sequence is 15 residues long. CDR1 SGHRS and CDR2 YFSETQ come from the germline V gene. For the CDR3, the DNA is TGCGCCAGCAGCCCTGGACAGGGGGACACCGGGGAGCTGTTTTTT. This codes for CASSPGQGDTGELFF.

This clonotype was detected ten times or more. This sequence joins TRBV10-3 and TRBJ1-6; 10 nucleotides match TRBD1. The CDR3 has 13 residues. The germline V gene encodes CDR1 ENHRY and CDR2 SYGVKD. V trimming: 6 bases; J trimming: 13 bases; junction bases outside the gene matches: 6. The CDR3 is CAIRPGTGAPLHF. The CDR3 nucleotides read TGTGCCATCAGGCCCGGGACAGGGGCCCCCCTCCACTTT.

This clonotype appeared many times. This CDR3 is CASSLIGGLLDEQFF. Here the CDR3 DNA reads TGCGCCAGCAGCTTAATCGGGGGGCTCCTGGATGAGCAGTTCTTC. The chain recombines TRBV5-1 with TRBJ2-1; TRBD2 is a possible D gene (7 bases). The V and J ends lost 2 bases and 8 bases respectively, with 17 bases between them. This CDR3 contains 15 residues. Germline CDR1 and CDR2: SGHRS and YFSETQ.

Ten or more counts support this clonotype. V gene TRBV15 combines with J gene TRBJ2-7; 8 nucleotides match TRBD1. From germline, CDR1 is LNHNV and CDR2 YYDKDF (reference sequence). The V gene end was trimmed by 0 bases and the J gene end by 6 bases; junction bases not matched to a gene: 7. The length of the CDR3 is 15 residues. Here the CDR3 reads CATSRDKHRGVEQYF. CDR3 bases: TGTGCCACCAGCAGAGATAAGCACAGGGGGGTCGAGCAGTACTTC.

The chain recombines TRBV28 with TRBJ1-1, with TRBD1 as a possible D gene (5 bases). V was cut by 6 bases and J by 8 bases, with 19 bases left in between. Per germline, CDR1 MDHEN and CDR2 SYDVKM. CDR3 size: 14 residues. The CDR3 bases are TGTGCCAGCAGAACAGGATGGGGTACGTTCGAAGCTTTCTTT. Residues: CASRTGWGTFEAFF.

This clonotype was seen ten or more times. The chain has TRBV6-6 and TRBJ2-1; 7 bases match TRBD2. This CDR3 is built from 13 residues. Germline V gene data show CDR1 as MNHNY and CDR2 as SVGAGI (reference sequence). J lost 5 bases, V lost 9 bases, and 7 bases had no gene match. DNA for the CDR3: TGTGCCAGTGGACGGGGGGAAAACAATGAGCAGTTCTTC. This gives the protein CASGRGENNEQFF.

This clonotype appeared a few times. The chain is built from TRBV29-1 and TRBJ2-1; tentatively, D is TRBD1 (6 bases). This CDR3 is 11 amino acids long. Germline values: CDR1 SQVTM, CDR2 ANQGSEA. V shed 4 bases and J shed 7 bases, with 8 bases lying between them. DNA for the CDR3: TGCAGCGTTGCTAGGGGGAATGAGCAGTTCTTC. The encoded protein is CSVARGNEQFF.

This rearrangement joins TRBV2 to TRBJ1-2; D is ambiguous. Germline CDR1 SNHLY, CDR2 FYNNEI. Trimming shortened V by 5 bases and J by 4 bases, and 14 bases separated the two germline ends. The CDR3 length is 14 residues. CDR3 in DNA: TGTGCCAGCAGTCACACAGAGCTGATCTATGGCTACACCTTC. Residues: CASSHTELIYGYTF.

In this sample, this clonotype turned up many times. The chain joins TRBV20-1 to TRBJ2-3; D is unresolved. The V gene lost 1 base and the J gene lost 5 bases, with 10 bases spanning the gap. This CDR3 contains 13 residues. Germline assignment: CDR1 DFQATT and CDR2 SNEGSKA (reference sequence). Here the CDR3 reads CSARAPLRDTQYF. The CDR3 nucleotides are TGCAGTGCTAGAGCCCCACTAAGAGATACGCAGTATTTT.

This clonotype turned up a few times. This sequence joins TRBV5-1 and TRBJ2-7, with D tentatively TRBD1 (5 bases). There are 13 residues in the CDR3. Germline assignment: CDR1 SGHRS and CDR2 YFSETQ. The V end was cut by 4 bases, the J end by 6 bases, with 14 bases between. The chain's CDR3 is CASSGAVNLEQYF. The CDR3 region has the DNA TGCGCCAGCAGCGGGGCCGTTAATCTCGAGCAGTACTTC.

This clonotype was seen repeatedly, ten times or more. The chain employs TRBV18 and TRBJ2-1; 7 positions match TRBD1. The trim removed 5 bases at V and 5 bases at J, leaving 3 bases unmatched. There are 13 residues in the CDR3. CDR1 and CDR2 from the germline V gene are KGHSH and LQKENI. For the CDR3, the DNA is TGTGCCAGCTCAGCTGACAGGGACAATGAGCAGTTCTTC. Translation gives CASSADRDNEQFF. The full variable domain, rest sourced from reference TRBV18 and TRBJ2-1, is NAGVMQNPRHLVRRRGQEARLRCSPMKGHSHVYWYRQLPEEGLKFMVYLQKENIIDESGMPKERFSAEFPKEGPSILRIQQVVRGDSAAYFCASSADRDNEQFFGPGTRLTVL.

This clonotype has a count of ten or more. The chain employs TRBV7-9 and TRBJ2-3; D gene ambiguous. Germline V gives CDR1 SEHNR, CDR2 FQNEAQ (reference sequence). CDR3 length equals 12 residues. V lost 5 bases and J lost 1, with 4 bases in between. CDR3 bases: TGTGCCAGCAGCCGGCGCACAGATACGCAGTATTTT. Translated, it gives CASSRRTDTQYF.